This T cell receptor beta chain is drawn from a study of blood T cell repertoires in COVID-19. Study summary: Acute and convalescent COVID-19 specimens originated in the United States, Italy and Spain. The analysed material was cDNA or gDNA that came from T cells, B-cell-depleted T cells, or PBMCs.

Original processing notes: Counts of nucleated cells, estimated from reference gene primer amplification, were obtained. Clones were read by immunoSEQ multiplex PCR, and TCRdb kept only the in-frame ones, dropping some. Clone size and V and J calls were adopted from that table, with D and trimming inferred from the DNA. The profile shows some 40,000 clones, about 82% of them singletons. The clonotype comes from an older man with active or convalescent COVID-19. Source material: peripheral blood.

This chain's CDR3 is CASSPEIRANYGYTF. The CDR3 DNA follows: TGTGCCAGCTCACCAGAGATTAGAGCTAACTATGGCTACACCTTC. V usage is TRBV18 and J usage is TRBJ1-2; D is ambiguous. Germline V gene lookup returns CDR1 KGHSH and CDR2 LQKENI. The CDR3 length is 15 residues. The V and J ends lost 2 bases and 0 bases respectively, with 10 bases between them.